The 21 T cell receptor beta chains listed next were all sequenced from one sample in a study of beta chain features in type 1 diabetes. These receptors have no identified antigens. Expressed TCRB transcripts were sequenced because the isolated RNA had all been reverse transcribed beforehand. Clones were sequenced by immunoSEQ multiplex PCR, and TCRdb holds only the in-frame ones, with some missing. The profile shows a few hundred thousand clones, roughly 12% of them singletons. Study-level results: Shorter TCRB CDR3s, moderately but significantly so, marked every one of the four CD4+ subsets in Type 1 diabetes patients.

Sequencing was performed on naive CD4+ T cells from blood. These receptors were obtained from a woman in her late teens or twenties with type 1 diabetes.

V is TRBV4-3 and J is TRBJ1-2, with 7 bases identical to TRBD1. Trimming cost V 1 base and J 8 bases; bases outside gene matches: 7. The CDR3 length is 14 residues. The germline gives CDR1 LGHNA, CDR2 YSLEER. This chain's CDR3 is CASSQAATGRGYTF. The CDR3 nucleotides read TGCGCCAGCAGCCAAGCAGCGACAGGGCGCGGCTACACCTTC.

This chain connects TRBV20-1 to TRBJ1-4, with D unclear. This CDR3 spans 11 amino acids. V lost 7 bases, J lost 2 bases, and 5 bases lay in between. CDR1 is DFQATT, CDR2 SNEGSKA, per germline (reference sequence). The CDR3 bases are TGCAGTGTGTATACTAATGAAAAACTGTTTTTT. It translates to CSVYTNEKLFF.

The genes are TRBV19 and TRBJ2-1, with 10 bases aligning to TRBD2. CDR3 length: 16 residues. V gave up 6 bases and J gave up 4 bases; unmatched junction bases: 9. Germline V gene data show CDR1 as LNHDA and CDR2 as SQIVND (reference sequence). This chain's CDR3 is CASRPAGGPSYNEQFF. CDR3 coding DNA: TGTGCCAGTAGACCAGCGGGAGGGCCCTCTTACAATGAGCAGTTCTTC.

This clone occurred a few times. The rearrangement joins TRBV5-4 to TRBJ1-2, with a weak D call TRBD1 (6 bases). Trimming pared 3 bases from V and 8 bases from J, leaving 11 bases between. In germline, CDR1 is SGHNT, CDR2 YYREEE (reference sequence). This CDR3 is 12 amino acids long. CDR3 in DNA: TGTGCCAGCAGCTCAGGGGTTGGCGGCTACACCTTC. Translated, it gives CASSSGVGGYTF.

This chain uses TRBV4-3 with TRBJ2-1; a weak D match, TRBD2 (6 bases). The germline V gene encodes CDR1 LGHNA and CDR2 YSLEER. The CDR3 has 15 residues. V lost 7 bases and J 4 bases, leaving 17 bases between the germline ends. The CDR3 region has the DNA TGCGCCAGCACGGCAGCGGGCCCCCAGTACAATGAGCAGTTCTTC. Translating gives CASTAAGPQYNEQFF.

The rearrangement joins TRBV30 to TRBJ2-5; D might be TRBD1 (5 bases). The CDR3 is made up of 12 amino acids. Germline CDR1 GTSNPN, CDR2 SVGIG (reference sequence). V dropped 4 bases and J dropped 4 bases, with 10 bases sitting between them. The CDR3 DNA reads TGTGCCTGGAATAGGGGTGGAGAGACCCAGTACTTC. Protein product: CAWNRGGETQYF.

The chain links TRBV18 to TRBJ2-1; the match to TRBD1 covers 7 bases. This CDR3 region has 17 residues. CDR1 KGHSH and CDR2 LQKENI come from the germline V gene. J was trimmed by 0 bases and V by 4 bases; bases with no gene match: 9. Here the CDR3 DNA reads TGTGCCAGCTCACGAACCGGGACAGTGAGCTCCTACAATGAGCAGTTCTTC. This translates into CASSRTGTVSSYNEQFF.

V is TRBV5-4 and J is TRBJ2-3; 8 positions agree with TRBD2. The J segment lost 3 bases and the V segment lost 1 base, leaving 7 bases of the junction unmatched. The CDR3 is made up of 16 amino acids. Germline CDR1 is SGHNT and CDR2 is YYREEE (reference sequence). The CDR3 spells CASSLNSGLATDTQYF. CDR3 DNA sequence: TGTGCCAGCAGCTTGAATAGTGGACTAGCAACAGATACGCAGTATTTT.

The chain recombines TRBV19 with TRBJ1-1; D perhaps matches TRBD1 (6 bases). The CDR3 runs 12 residues. Germline CDR1 is LNHDA and CDR2 is SQIVND (reference sequence). V was pared by 11 bases and J by 1 base, with 11 bases between. The CDR3 region has the DNA TGTGCCCGTGGGGGCCCGAACACTGAAGCTTTCTTT. Translation gives CARGGPNTEAFF. The full variable domain, its missing parts supplied by reference TRBV19 and TRBJ1-1, is DGGITQSPKYLFRKEGQNVTLSCEQNLNHDAMYWYRQDPGQGLRLIYYSQIVNDFQKGDIAEGYSVSREKKESFPLTVTSAQKNPTAFYLCARGGPNTEAFFGQGTRLTVV.

The chain has TRBV29-1 and TRBJ2-7; 9 bases line up with TRBD2. Germline V lookup: CDR1 SQVTM, CDR2 ANQGSEA. Losses at the gene ends were 5 bases for V and 3 bases for J; bases not matched to a gene: 2. The CDR3 length is 12 residues. CDR3 region: CSVSGGNYEQYF. CDR3 sequence (DNA): TGCAGCGTTAGCGGGGGGAACTACGAGCAGTACTTC.

The chain employs TRBV14 and TRBJ2-7; D is possibly TRBD2 (5 bases). This CDR3 has 12 residues. The germline V gene encodes CDR1 SGHDN and CDR2 FVKESK. V was cut by 5 bases and J by 4 bases, with 9 bases left in between. The chain's CDR3 is CASSSSGYEQYF. The CDR3 bases are TGTGCCAGCAGCTCGTCGGGGTACGAGCAGTACTTC.

CDR3: CASSPGLSGETQYF. The CDR3 nucleotides are TGTGCCAGCAGCCCGGGACTTAGTGGGGAGACCCAGTACTTC. V gene TRBV7-3 combines with J gene TRBJ2-5; possible D gene TRBD2, 6 bases. Per germline, CDR1 SGHTA and CDR2 FQGTGA. V dropped 5 bases and J dropped 5 bases, with 15 bases sitting between them. The CDR3 consists of 14 residues.

This clone was recorded a few times. The J gene is TRBJ1-1, the V gene TRBV4-3; TRBD1 matches 7 bases. The CDR3 sequence is 15 residues long. Germline V gene sequence: CDR1 LGHNA, CDR2 YSLEER. Unmatched junction bases numbered 6, after V lost 0 bases and J lost 5 bases. CDR3 residues: CASSQDPQGRTEAFF. The CDR3 DNA is TGCGCCAGCAGCCAAGATCCACAGGGGAGAACTGAAGCTTTCTTT.

The chain carries TRBV5-6 and TRBJ2-7; possible D gene TRBD1, 6 bases. Per the germline V gene, CDR1 is SGHDT and CDR2 is YYEEEE. V was clipped by 2 bases and J by 2 bases, with 11 bases between them. This CDR3 comprises 14 residues. CDR3 in amino acids: CASSFSDSTYEQYF. Here the CDR3 DNA reads TGTGCCAGCAGCTTTTCGGACAGCACCTACGAGCAGTACTTC.

This clone was recorded a few times. The J gene is TRBJ1-1, the V gene TRBV4-3; D remains ambiguous. Germline V gene lookup returns CDR1 LGHNA and CDR2 YSLEER. V shed 1 base and J shed 7 bases, with 10 bases lying between them. The CDR3 contains 13 residues. CDR3 sequence: CASSQVPQSEAFF. The CDR3 DNA is TGCGCCAGCAGCCAAGTGCCACAGAGTGAAGCTTTCTTT.

This clone was seen a handful of times. The genes are TRBV10-3 and TRBJ1-5; D gene uncertain. Germline assignment: CDR1 ENHRY and CDR2 SYGVKD. The CDR3 contains 13 residues. Trimming shortened V by 4 bases and J by 4 bases, and 8 bases separated the two germline ends. The CDR3 DNA reads as TGTGCCATCAGTGTCGAGGGAAATCAGCCCCAGCATTTT. Amino acids: CAISVEGNQPQHF.

CDR3 nucleotide sequence: TGTGCCAGCAGCCTATCTTCAGGGTACCAAGAGACCCAGTACTTC. Its protein product is CASSLSSGYQETQYF. This chain joins TRBV5-4 and TRBJ2-5, with D perhaps TRBD1 (5 bases). The CDR3 totals 15 residues. Trimming removed 4 bases at V and 0 bases at J, with 13 bases between. Germline V gene sequence: CDR1 SGHNT, CDR2 YYREEE (reference sequence).

The chain links TRBV5-4 to TRBJ2-7; TRBD1 matches at 7 bases. The ends lost 6 bases at V and 3 bases at J; junction bases unmatched: 12. The CDR3 length is 15 residues. Germline V gene sequence: CDR1 SGHNT, CDR2 YYREEE (reference sequence). The CDR3 loop reads CASKGDQGVLYEQYF. The CDR3 DNA follows: TGTGCCAGCAAGGGTGACCAGGGGGTTCTCTACGAGCAGTACTTC.

V is TRBV29-1 and J is TRBJ1-5; a weak D match, TRBD1 (5 bases). There are 13 residues in the CDR3. V gave up 3 bases and J gave up 6 bases, with 12 bases separating them. Germline CDR1 reads SQVTM; CDR2 reads ANQGSEA. CDR3 sequence (DNA): TGCAGCGTTGAGGTCCAGGGCGGTCAGCCCCAGCATTTT. Amino acid sequence: CSVEVQGGQPQHF.

The CDR3 loop reads CASSAGQGAGYGYTF. Here the CDR3 DNA reads TGTGCCAGCAGCGCAGGACAGGGCGCGGGCTATGGCTACACCTTC. J is TRBJ1-2 and V is TRBV9; 8 bases fit TRBD1. The CDR3 is 15 amino acids. Losses at the gene ends were 3 bases for V and 4 bases for J; bases not matched to a gene: 8. The germline gives CDR1 SGDLS, CDR2 YYNGEE. Full variable domain (rest looked up from reference TRBV9 and TRBJ1-2): DSGVTQTPKHLITATGQRVTLRCSPRSGDLSVYWYQQSLDQGLQFLIQYYNGEERAKGNILERFSAQQFPDLHSELNLSSLELGDSALYFCASSAGQGAGYGYTFGSGTRLTVV.

This clone was seen a few times. V gene TRBV19 combines with J gene TRBJ2-7; 7 bases are a match to TRBD1. V gave up 6 bases and J gave up 0 bases; unmatched junction bases: 8. The length of the CDR3 is 15 residues. Germline V gene data show CDR1 as LNHDA and CDR2 as SQIVND (reference sequence). The CDR3 protein is CASSSRGQSSYEQYF. In DNA, the CDR3 is TGTGCCAGTAGCTCTAGGGGACAGAGCTCCTACGAGCAGTACTTC.